Reported below is one T cell receptor (beta chain). Antigen: not known. Sequencing used immunoSEQ multiplex PCR; TCRdb keeps in-frame clones, though not all of them. This table has 80,000 to 95,000 clones, just over 85% appearing once. The data are from a study of OX40 agonist ivuxolimab in advanced cancers. Study-wide points: Near-lowest levels of clonal expansion characterized partial responders at 0.1-3.0 mg/kg. Averaged across samples, CD8+ T cells carried more expanded clones than CD4+ did. Clonal expansion from baseline to week 6 occurred in both CD4+ and CD8+ T cells.

Sampling times: baseline, cycle 4 day 1, cycle 7 day 1. This sequence was found in an adult with an advanced solid tumor such as melanoma, head and neck, liver or kidney cancer. The source material was CD4+ or CD8+ T cells sorted from blood, sampled in a trial of the OX40 agonist ivuxolimab.

CDR3 residues: CASSRKITGELFF. The DNA for the CDR3 is TGTGCCAGTAGCCGGAAGATCACCGGGGAGCTGTTTTTT. This chain connects TRBV19 to TRBJ2-2; D is uncertain. Trimming took off 6 bases at V and 4 bases at J, with 9 bases between the two ends. Germline assignment: CDR1 LNHDA and CDR2 SQIVND (reference sequence). The CDR3 loop spans 13 amino acids.